This T cell receptor beta chain appears in the sequencing data of a study of T cells in Graves' hyperthyroidism and ophthalmopathy. Whole-study context: The authors collected peripheral blood at initial diagnosis, before any treatment. Whole-study results and caveats: The model forecast ophthalmopathy, anticipating it by a median approximately 6.2 months before onset. Ophthalmopathy was distinguished from stable hyperthyroidism by 13 V-J signatures.

This clonotype was detected ten times or more. Its antigen is undetermined. RNA transcripts gave rise to amplified TCR beta CDR3 regions. The HTBI primer set served for first-round RT-PCR of the TCR CDR3. TCRdb used MiXCR to reprocess the multiplex PCR reads, holding one entry per CDR3 protein. There are a few hundred thousand distinct CDR3 sequences in the sample; 15% to 20% occur only once, and about 29% lies in the top ten. V was pared by 2 bases and J by 7 bases, with 5 bases of the junction left unmatched. The CDR3 covers 15 residues. The germline V gene has CDR1 ENHRY and CDR2 SYGVKD. This chain uses TRBV10-3 with TRBJ2-7; 13 nucleotides line up with TRBD2. The TCR sequence derives from a woman aged 25 to 45 with Graves' ophthalmopathy. The sequencing sample was made of blood. The CDR3 bases are TGTGCCATCAGTGAGGGACTAGCGGGAGCGAAAGAGCAGTACTTC. Residues: CAISEGLAGAKEQYF.